The clone carrying this T cell receptor beta chain was detected a few times. Its target is not known. This sample was taken from a study of vaccination effects on CD4 cells after COVID-19. Study-level results: Healthy vaccinees showed cross-reactivity with common cold coronaviruses in only 1 of 255 vaccine-induced clones.

Expansion of antigen-specific CD4+ T cells with viral peptide pools was carried out by the ViraFEST assay before sequencing. Isolating CD4+ T cells followed less than 12 days of culture. Two-dose vaccination with either BNT162b2 or mRNA-1273 was given to the participants. Vaccine recipients lacked prior SARS-CoV-2 infection and had negative nucleocapsid antibodies. Half-medium replacement with IL-2 medium occurred on days 3 and 7. With 8 bases clipped from V and 2 bases from J, the junction kept 8 bases outside the gene matches. The CDR3 totals 14 residues. CDR1 SGHRS and CDR2 YFSETQ come from the germline V gene. Produced via immunoSEQ multiplex PCR; TCRdb's table is partial and in-frame only. The sample records roughly 43,000 clones, about four fifths being singletons.

The sequencing used CD4+ T cells from PBMCs cultured with HCoV-OC43 spike peptides, collected after COVID-19 vaccination. Regarding subset: HCoV-OC43 spike overlapping peptide pool stimulation. The TCR originated in a human donor who received a COVID-19 vaccine. The V and J genes are TRBV5-1 and TRBJ1-1; TRBD1 agrees at 8 bases. CDR3 DNA sequence: TGCGCCAGTTATGCAGGGGGCTCTAACACTGAAGCTTTCTTT. This encodes CASYAGGSNTEAFF.